This record concerns one TCR beta chain sequence. TCRdb analysed the RT-PCR reads with MiXCR anew, one entry per CDR3 protein. The sample has approximately 720,000 distinct CDR3 sequences, more than 13% seen once. V was shortened by 5 bases and J by 4 bases, with 18 bases between the two germline ends. Germline V gives CDR1 MNHNY, CDR2 SVGAGI (reference sequence). The CDR3 runs to 15 residues. The sequencing sample was made of memory CD4+ T cells from blood. V is TRBV6-6 and J is TRBJ2-7; D gene unclear. The receptor was derived from a female donor in good health, serving as a healthy control. CDR3 nucleotide sequence: TGTGCCAGCAGTGTACAATCAGGAGAGTGGTACGAGCAGTACTTC. Its translation is CASSVQSGEWYEQYF.